One and the same sample provided the 7 T cell receptor beta chains below, sequenced in a study of cytomegalovirus exposure and HLA in healthy donors. It was with 60 Vbeta and 13 Jbeta primers that the PCR ran. Only in-frame clones appear in the TCRdb table, and some are missing; sequencing was by immunoSEQ multiplex PCR. Among just over 60,000 clones listed, about 90% were seen once. The sample was PBMCs. The receptors shown here come from a man aged 18-30 years in good health and CMV-seronegative.

This sequence joins TRBV6-1 and TRBJ1-4, with TRBD1 matching over 7 bases. V shed 5 bases and J 8 bases; nucleotides not matched to a gene: 5. Looked up from germline, CDR1 is MNHNS and CDR2 is SASEGT. CDR3 length: 13 amino acids. CDR3 region: CASSRDRDEKLFF. In nucleotides, the CDR3 is TGTGCCAGCAGTAGAGACAGGGACGAAAAACTGTTTTTT.

The CDR3 DNA reads as TGTGCCAGCAGCTTATGGGCTAGCGGGGACCCAGATACGCAGTATTTT. Protein sequence: CASSLWASGDPDTQYF. The chain combines TRBV7-2 with TRBJ2-3; 9 nucleotides match TRBD2. Trimming at V came to 2 bases and at J to 4 bases, leaving 7 bases not matched to a gene. The germline V gene encodes CDR1 SGHTA and CDR2 FQGNSA. This CDR3 is 16 amino acids long.

The chain recombines TRBV14 with TRBJ1-2; no definite D call. The germline V and J ends were trimmed by 11 bases and 8 bases, with 9 bases remaining between them. This CDR3 is built from 9 residues. The germline gives CDR1 SGHDN, CDR2 FVKESK. CDR3 loop: CAPTEGYTF. For the CDR3, the DNA is TGTGCCCCAACAGAGGGCTACACCTTC.

The genes are TRBV28 and TRBJ2-7; 8 nucleotides line up with TRBD2. This CDR3 contains 12 residues. Trimming cost V 6 bases and J 2 bases; bases outside gene matches: 0. Germline V gene lookup returns CDR1 MDHEN and CDR2 SYDVKM. Here the CDR3 reads CASSGRAYEQYF. DNA for the CDR3: TGTGCCAGCAGCGGGAGGGCCTACGAGCAGTACTTC.

The rearrangement links TRBV6-6 to TRBJ2-3; the D gene is possibly TRBD2 (5 bases). CDR1 and CDR2 (germline): MNHNY, SVGAGI (reference sequence). Trimming pared 0 bases from V and 2 bases from J, leaving 12 bases between. CDR3 length: 16 amino acids. DNA of the CDR3: TGTGCCAGCAGTTACTCGAAGGCTAGCACCACAGATACGCAGTATTTT. The encoded protein is CASSYSKASTTDTQYF.

This chain links TRBV28 with TRBJ2-7; possibly TRBD2 for D (6 bases). Trimming removed 8 bases from V and 11 bases from J, with 13 bases in between. Germline V lookup: CDR1 MDHEN, CDR2 SYDVKM. The CDR3 totals 10 residues. The CDR3: CASGPGLKYF. The CDR3 nucleotides are TGTGCCAGCGGCCCGGGACTTAAGTACTTC.

This rearrangement joins TRBV6-1 to TRBJ2-1; 9 bases are shared with TRBD2. V dropped 2 bases and J dropped 8; count of bases not matched to a gene: 7. In germline, CDR1 is MNHNS, CDR2 SASEGT. CDR3 size: 15 residues. This chain's CDR3 is CASSEQGTSIDEQFF. CDR3 nucleotide sequence: TGTGCCAGCAGTGAACAGGGGACTAGCATCGATGAGCAGTTCTTC.